Reported below is one T cell receptor beta chain. Its antigen is undetermined. The data belong to a study of response to subunit inactivated influenza vaccine. Whole-study findings and limits: After each seasonal influenza vaccination, few new T cells are recruited, the authors suggested.

Deletions cut 1 base from V and 2 bases from J, with 8 bases between. The CDR3 covers 14 residues. Germline V CDR1 and CDR2: SGHDT, YYEEEE. TCRdb ran MiXCR on the RT-PCR reads and lists one entry per CDR3 protein. The sample includes roughly 790,000 distinct CDR3 sequences, over 20% seen only once; the top ten take 10%. This specimen consisted of PBMCs from blood, obtained about 5 days after vaccination. The clonotype originates from a man between 45 and 60 years old who received an inactivated influenza vaccine. The chain uses TRBV5-6 and TRBJ2-3; D remains unclear. CDR3 coding DNA: TGTGCCAGCAGCTTGACCCAGCTCACAGATACGCAGTATTTT. Translating gives CASSLTQLTDTQYF.